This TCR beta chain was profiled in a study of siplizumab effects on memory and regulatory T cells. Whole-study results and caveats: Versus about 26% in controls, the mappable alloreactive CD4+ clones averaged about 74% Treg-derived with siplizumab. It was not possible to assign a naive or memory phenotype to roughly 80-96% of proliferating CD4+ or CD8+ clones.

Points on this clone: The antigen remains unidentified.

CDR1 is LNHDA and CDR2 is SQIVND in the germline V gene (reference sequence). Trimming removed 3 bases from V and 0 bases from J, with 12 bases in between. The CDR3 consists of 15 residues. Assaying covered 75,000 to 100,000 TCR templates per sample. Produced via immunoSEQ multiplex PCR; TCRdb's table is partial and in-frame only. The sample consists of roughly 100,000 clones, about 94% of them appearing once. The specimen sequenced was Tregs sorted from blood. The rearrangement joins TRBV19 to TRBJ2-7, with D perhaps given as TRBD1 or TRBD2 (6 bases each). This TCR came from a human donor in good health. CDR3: CASSIRGPSSYEQYF. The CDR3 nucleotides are TGTGCCAGTAGTATCCGGGGGCCGAGCTCCTACGAGCAGTACTTC.